This passage covers 28 T cell receptor beta chains from one sample sequenced in a study of T-cell memory formation after mild COVID-19. TCRdb used MiXCR to reprocess the 5' RACE reads, holding one entry per CDR3 protein. The table has about 540,000 distinct CDR3 sequences, 20% seen once; the top ten hold approximately 12%. Specimen: PBMCs or a T cell subset sorted from them (not recorded which). Receptors were obtained from an adult woman who had mild COVID-19 (a few samples of this study predate the infection). Cell type and time point are not known.

This clonotype was seen only a few times. The chain recombines TRBV6-5 with TRBJ2-1; D is perhaps TRBD1 (5 bases). This CDR3 spans 15 amino acids. Looked up from germline, CDR1 is MNHEY and CDR2 is SVGAGI. V was trimmed by 0 bases and J by 6 bases, leaving 12 bases between them. In DNA form, the CDR3 reads TGTGCCAGCAGTTACTCGAACAGGAATGGCAATGAGCAGTTCTTC. It encodes CASSYSNRNGNEQFF.

This clonotype was counted only a few times. The chain couples TRBV9 to TRBJ2-7; 10 bases fit TRBD2. J gave up 5 bases and V 4 bases, and 9 bases lay outside the gene matches. The CDR3 has 15 residues. CDR1 is SGDLS and CDR2 is YYNGEE in the germline V gene. The CDR3 bases are TGTGCCAGCAGCCGAGAAGCGGGGGGGAACCACGAGCAGTACTTC. This translates into CASSREAGGNHEQYF.

CDR3 DNA sequence: TGTGCCAGCTCTTCCCCAAGACAGGGGCTGTACGAGCAGTACTTC. It yields the protein CASSSPRQGLYEQYF. V gene TRBV18 combines with J gene TRBJ2-7; 8 bases are a match to TRBD1. From germline, CDR1 is KGHSH and CDR2 LQKENI. The CDR3 runs 15 residues. The ends lost 6 bases at V and 4 bases at J; junction bases unmatched: 11.

The chain carries TRBV29-1 and TRBJ2-1; 8 bases are a match to TRBD2. Losses at the gene ends were 5 bases for V and 0 bases for J; bases not matched to a gene: 6. Germline values: CDR1 SQVTM, CDR2 ANQGSEA. The CDR3 loop spans 15 amino acids. The CDR3 sequence is CSVIGSGSSYNEQFF. The DNA of the CDR3 is TGCAGCGTTATCGGAAGCGGGAGCTCCTACAATGAGCAGTTCTTC.

This clonotype was seen many times. This sequence joins TRBV6-2 or TRBV6-3 and TRBJ2-3; 7 nucleotides line up with TRBD2. The germline V gene encodes CDR1 MNHEY and CDR2 SVGEGT. J gave up 2 bases and V 3 bases, and 11 bases lay outside the gene matches. The CDR3 has 17 residues. The CDR3 region has the DNA TGTGCCAGCAGTTATCGGGCTAGCGGAGCTCTCACAGATACGCAGTATTTT. As protein: CASSYRASGALTDTQYF.

This clonotype was seen a handful of times. The chain uses TRBV12-3 or TRBV12-4 and TRBJ1-1; maybe TRBD1 (5 bases). V was cut by 7 bases and J by 2 bases, with 23 bases left in between. The CDR3 is 17 residues long. CDR3 loop: CASTKKPMGRLNTEAFF. CDR3 coding DNA: TGTGCCAGCACCAAAAAGCCAATGGGGCGTTTAAACACTGAAGCTTTCTTT.

This chain joins TRBV15 and TRBJ1-5; D is uncertain. Germline CDR1 reads LNHNV; CDR2 reads YYDKDF (reference sequence). This CDR3 contains 12 residues. The V end was cut by 3 bases, the J end by 3 bases, with 3 bases between. DNA for the CDR3: TGTGCCACCAGCAGCCACAATCAGCCCCAGCATTTT. It translates to CATSSHNQPQHF.

This sequence joins TRBV7-2 and TRBJ2-1; 10 bases agree with TRBD2. CDR3 length equals 15 residues. J was trimmed by 8 bases and V by 4 bases; bases with no gene match: 8. CDR1 and CDR2 (germline): SGHTA, FQGNSA. The CDR3 DNA reads TGTGCCAGCAGCTCGAGCGGGGGGGCTGTTGATGAGCAGTTCTTC. It specifies CASSSSGGAVDEQFF.

This rearrangement joins TRBV7-9 to TRBJ1-3; TRBD1 agrees at 10 bases. V dropped 5 bases and J dropped 3; count of bases not matched to a gene: 7. The CDR3 contains 16 residues. Looked up from germline, CDR1 is SEHNR and CDR2 is FQNEAQ (reference sequence). Written as DNA, the CDR3 is TGTGCCAGCAGCAAGACAGGGGGCGACGATGGAAACACCATATATTTT. Translated, it gives CASSKTGGDDGNTIYF. Combining the CDR3 with reference TRBV7-9 and TRBJ1-3 gives the whole variable domain DTGVSQNPRHKITKRGQNVTFRCDPISEHNRLYWYRQTLGQGPEFLTYFQNEAQLEKSRLLSDRFSAERPKGSFSTLEIQRTEQGDSAMYLCASSKTGGDDGNTIYFGEGSWLTVV.

This clonotype was seen a handful of times. CDR3 nucleotides: TGTGCCAGCAGTTTAGGCAGGGCCTATGGCTACACCTTC. Translation gives CASSLGRAYGYTF. J is TRBJ1-2 and V is TRBV12-3 or TRBV12-4, with a weak D call TRBD1 (5 bases). Trimming cost V 1 base and J 4 bases, with 7 bases left between them. The length of the CDR3 is 13 residues.

This clonotype has a handful of counts. This sequence joins TRBV5-1 and TRBJ2-3, with a possible D match to TRBD2 (6 bases). Looked up from germline, CDR1 is SGHRS and CDR2 is YFSETQ. The CDR3 consists of 17 residues. V was clipped by 0 bases and J by 8 bases, with 22 bases between them. CDR3 coding DNA: TGCGCCAGCAGCTTGGCCTCGACGGGGGATGAAAGGGGTACGCAGTATTTT. Its protein product is CASSLASTGDERGTQYF.

This clonotype was observed a handful of times. A junction end diverges from the germline sequence, so it may reflect a read error. V gene TRBV24-1 combines with J gene TRBJ2-1, with TRBD2 matching 7 bases. CDR3 size: 13 residues. Germline V gives CDR1 KGHDR, CDR2 SFDVKD. The CDR3 bases are TGTGCCACCAGTGACCCTGCTAGCGGAGGCCACACCTTC. It encodes CATSDPASGGHTF.

This clonotype was picked up a small number of times. The CDR3 protein is CATSREGSNQPQHF. In nucleotides, the CDR3 is TGTGCCACCAGCAGAGAGGGGAGTAATCAGCCCCAGCATTTT. The V gene is TRBV15, the J gene TRBJ1-5; D is undetermined. Per germline, CDR1 LNHNV and CDR2 YYDKDF (reference sequence). This CDR3 has 14 amino acids. With 0 bases removed from V and 4 bases from J, the gap between germline ends came to 7 bases.

This chain joins TRBV2 and TRBJ2-7; D may be TRBD1 (5 bases). The CDR3 spans 14 residues. CDR1 is SNHLY and CDR2 is FYNNEI in the germline V gene. V lost 3 bases to trimming and J lost 2 bases, with 11 bases between them. The CDR3: CASSDRVGTYEQYF. DNA for the CDR3: TGTGCCAGCAGTGACAGGGTGGGGACCTACGAGCAGTACTTC.

The table lists this clonotype with a few counts. V and J are TRBV5-1 and TRBJ2-2; 7 nucleotides line up with TRBD1. With V trimmed by 3 bases and J by 3 bases, 5 bases remained unmatched. This CDR3 comprises 15 residues. The V gene's germline CDR1 is SGHRS and CDR2 YFSETQ. In DNA form, the CDR3 reads TGCGCCAGCAGCTCCAACAGGGGAGACACCGGGGAGCTGTTTTTT. This gives the protein CASSSNRGDTGELFF. The full variable domain, its missing parts supplied by reference TRBV5-1 and TRBJ2-2, is KAGVTQTPRYLIKTRGQQVTLSCSPISGHRSVSWYQQTPGQGLQFLFEYFSETQRNKGNFPGRFSGRQFSNSRSEMNVSTLELGDSALYLCASSSNRGDTGELFFGEGSRLTVL.

The genes are TRBV24-1 and TRBJ2-5; D is undetermined. The CDR3 runs to 11 residues. Trimming left V 9 bases short and J 3 bases short, with 7 bases between. Per germline, CDR1 KGHDR and CDR2 SFDVKD. CDR3 coding DNA: TGTGCCACCCCTAGAGAAGAGACCCAGTACTTC. This gives the protein CATPREETQYF.

The chain is built from TRBV30 and TRBJ2-1; a weak D match, TRBD1 (6 bases). The germline V and J ends were trimmed by 3 bases and 12 bases, with 15 bases remaining between them. The CDR3 length is 12 residues. CDR1 is GTSNPN and CDR2 is SVGIG in the germline V gene (reference sequence). CDR3 sequence (DNA): TGTGCCTGGAGCGAACCGGGACAAGGGCAGTTCTTC. Translated, it gives CAWSEPGQGQFF.

V and J are TRBV7-2 and TRBJ2-7; 8 positions match TRBD2. With 1 base clipped from V and 3 bases from J, the junction kept 8 bases outside the gene matches. The CDR3 has 16 amino acids. Per the germline V gene, CDR1 is SGHTA and CDR2 is FQGNSA. The CDR3 DNA follows: TGTGCCAGCAGCTTAGACGTCGTAGCGGGATACTACGAGCAGTACTTC. It specifies CASSLDVVAGYYEQYF.

Only one count was recorded for this clonotype. The chain carries TRBV7-3 and TRBJ1-1; D is possibly TRBD1 (6 bases). CDR3 length equals 13 residues. Germline V gene sequence: CDR1 SGHTA, CDR2 FQGTGA. Trimming pared 5 bases from V and 8 bases from J, leaving 15 bases between. DNA of the CDR3: TGTGCCAGCAGCCCGACACCCACAGGGGAAGCTTTCTTT. Its protein product is CASSPTPTGEAFF.

This clonotype was detected only a few times. The chain is built from TRBV18 and TRBJ1-1; D is undetermined. The length of the CDR3 is 12 residues. Germline values: CDR1 KGHSH, CDR2 LQKENI. V was shortened by 0 bases and J by 5 bases, with 4 bases between the two germline ends. CDR3 DNA: TGTGCCAGCTCACCACCTCAAACTGAAGCTTTCTTT. Its protein is CASSPPQTEAFF.

This clonotype turned up a few times. V gene TRBV12-3 or TRBV12-4 combines with J gene TRBJ2-3, with D perhaps TRBD1 (5 bases). V was pared by 3 bases and J by 6 bases, with 10 bases between. CDR3 length: 13 amino acids. The CDR3 region is CASSLLGVDTQYF. The DNA for the CDR3 is TGTGCCAGCAGTTTGCTAGGGGTGGATACGCAGTATTTT.

The gene calls are TRBV6-5 and TRBJ2-1; D remains ambiguous. This CDR3 is built from 15 residues. Per germline, CDR1 MNHEY and CDR2 SVGAGI. The V end lost 5 bases, the J end lost 0 bases, and 11 bases lay between the germline ends. CDR3 in amino acids: CASSPSMSSYNEQFF. CDR3 in DNA: TGTGCCAGCAGTCCCTCAATGAGCTCCTACAATGAGCAGTTCTTC.

This chain joins TRBV25-1 and TRBJ2-1; 9 bases map to TRBD1. The V and J ends lost 5 bases and 2 bases, in that order; junction bases with no gene match: 7. In germline, CDR1 is MGHDK, CDR2 SYGVNS. This CDR3 region has 16 residues. The CDR3 region is CASSPRGQGPYNEQFF. CDR3 DNA sequence: TGTGCCAGCAGTCCCCGGGGACAGGGTCCCTACAATGAGCAGTTCTTC.

In this sample, this clonotype turned up a few times. The gene calls are TRBV5-4 and TRBJ1-1, with D possibly being TRBD1 (6 bases). This CDR3 region has 14 residues. Germline V gene lookup returns CDR1 SGHNT and CDR2 YYREEE (reference sequence). V was clipped by 5 bases and J by 1 base, with 12 bases between them. CDR3 DNA sequence: TGTGCCAGCAGTCACAGGGTGCCGAACACTGAAGCTTTCTTT. As protein: CASSHRVPNTEAFF.

V is TRBV7-9 and J is TRBJ2-7; D is unclear. CDR1 is SEHNR, CDR2 FQNEAQ, per germline (reference sequence). The germline V and J ends were trimmed by 4 bases and 2 bases, with 9 bases remaining between them. The CDR3 consists of 13 residues. The CDR3 coding sequence is TGTGCCAGCAGCTCAAGTCAGCCCTACGAGCAGTACTTC. Its translation: CASSSSQPYEQYF.

The V call is TRBV24-1, the J call TRBJ1-1, with 8 bases fitting TRBD1. The length of the CDR3 is 15 residues. Germline CDR1 and CDR2: KGHDR and SFDVKD. Trimming removed 2 bases from V and 6 bases from J; junction bases left unmatched: 7. The CDR3 here is CATSDSGGEGAEAFF. The CDR3 coding sequence is TGTGCCACCAGTGATTCAGGGGGCGAGGGAGCTGAAGCTTTCTTT.

The chain couples TRBV4-2 to TRBJ2-1, with 8 positions matching TRBD1. Germline assignment: CDR1 LGHNA and CDR2 YNFKEQ. This CDR3 comprises 16 residues. The J segment lost 6 bases and the V segment lost 1 base, leaving 8 bases of the junction unmatched. CDR3 nucleotides: TGTGCCAGCAGCCAAGCAGGGGGCGGACTGGGCAATGAGCAGTTCTTC. Translated: CASSQAGGGLGNEQFF.

In this sample, this clonotype turned up a few times. The chain combines TRBV5-1 with TRBJ2-7; 10 bases map to TRBD1. J was trimmed by 0 bases and V by 6 bases; bases with no gene match: 6. In germline, CDR1 is SGHRS, CDR2 YFSETQ. The CDR3 covers 15 residues. The CDR3 protein is CASMKDRGSSYEQYF. DNA for the CDR3: TGCGCCAGCATGAAGGACAGGGGGAGCTCCTACGAGCAGTACTTC.